The clone carrying this T cell receptor (beta chain) was recorded a few times. Its antigen remains unknown. The whole isolated RNA underwent reverse transcription, so sequencing captured expressed TCRB transcripts. Naive, central memory and regulatory T cell samples yielded about 3.57 million reads on average. Produced via immunoSEQ multiplex PCR; TCRdb's table is partial and in-frame only. The sample lists under 550,000 clones; more than 9.5% were seen once. This CDR3 has 17 residues. Trimming cost V 1 base and J 14 bases; bases outside gene matches: 12. Per the germline V gene, CDR1 is SGHDN and CDR2 is FVKESK. This specimen comes from a study of beta chain features in type 1 diabetes. Background on the study: Sorted cell examination encompassed approximately 110 million cells across all samples.

All of the sorted populations showed purity greater than 95%. Study-level results: Reduced insertions and increased deletions marked VDJ junctions in type 1 diabetes patients.

Sequenced material: naive CD4+ T cells from blood. The chain has TRBV14 and TRBJ2-1, with 15 bases aligning to TRBD2. The source is a woman aged 18-29 years in good health. This CDR3 reads CASSQGPLGLAGGVEFF. The DNA of the CDR3 is TGTGCCAGCAGCCAAGGCCCCCTTGGACTAGCGGGAGGGGTGGAGTTCTTC.